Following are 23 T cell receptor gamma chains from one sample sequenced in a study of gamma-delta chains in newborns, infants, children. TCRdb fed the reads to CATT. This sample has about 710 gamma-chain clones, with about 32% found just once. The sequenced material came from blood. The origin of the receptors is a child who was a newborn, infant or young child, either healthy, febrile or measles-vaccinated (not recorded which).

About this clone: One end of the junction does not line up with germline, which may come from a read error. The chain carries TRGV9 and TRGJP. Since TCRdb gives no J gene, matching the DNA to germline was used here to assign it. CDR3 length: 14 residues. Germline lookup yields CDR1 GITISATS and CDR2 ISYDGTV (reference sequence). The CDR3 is CASWQELGKKIKVF. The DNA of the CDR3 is TGTGCCTCGTGGCAAGAGTTGGGCAAAAAAATCAAGGTATTT.

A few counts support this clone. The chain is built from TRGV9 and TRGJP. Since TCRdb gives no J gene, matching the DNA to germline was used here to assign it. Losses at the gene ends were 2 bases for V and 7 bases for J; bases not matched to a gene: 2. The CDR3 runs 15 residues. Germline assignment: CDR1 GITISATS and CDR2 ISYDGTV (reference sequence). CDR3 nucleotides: TGTGCCTTGTGGGAGGCCGAGTTGGGCAAAAAAATCAAGGTATTT. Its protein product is CALWEAELGKKIKVF.

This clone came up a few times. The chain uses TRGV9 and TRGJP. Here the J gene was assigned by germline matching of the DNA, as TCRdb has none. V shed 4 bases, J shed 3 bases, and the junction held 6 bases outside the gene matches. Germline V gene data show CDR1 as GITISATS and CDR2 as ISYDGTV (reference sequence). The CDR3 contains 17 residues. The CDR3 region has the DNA TGTGCCTTGTGGGACCCACTGCAAGAGTTGGGCAAAAAAATCAAGGTATTT. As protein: CALWDPLQELGKKIKVF.

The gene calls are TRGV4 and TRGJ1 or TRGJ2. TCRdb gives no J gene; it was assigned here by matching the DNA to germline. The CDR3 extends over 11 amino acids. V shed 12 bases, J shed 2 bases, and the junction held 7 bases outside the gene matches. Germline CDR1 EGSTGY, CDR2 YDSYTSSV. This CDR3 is CAAGDYYKKLF. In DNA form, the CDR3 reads TGTGCCGCCGGGGATTATTATAAGAAACTCTTT.

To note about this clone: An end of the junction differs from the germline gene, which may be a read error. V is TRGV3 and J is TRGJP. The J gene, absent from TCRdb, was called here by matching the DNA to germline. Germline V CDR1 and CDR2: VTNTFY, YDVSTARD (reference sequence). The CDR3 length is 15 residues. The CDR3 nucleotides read TGTGCCACCTGGACGCAAGAGTTGGGCAAAAAAGTCAAGGTATTT. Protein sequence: CATWTQELGKKVKVF.

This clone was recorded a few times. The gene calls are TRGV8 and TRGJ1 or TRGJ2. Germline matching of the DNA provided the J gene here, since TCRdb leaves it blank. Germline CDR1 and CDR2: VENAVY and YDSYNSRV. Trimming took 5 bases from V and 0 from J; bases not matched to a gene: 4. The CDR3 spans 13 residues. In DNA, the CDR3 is TGTGCCACCTGGGGGCAGAATTATTATAAGAAACTCTTT. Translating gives CATWGQNYYKKLF.

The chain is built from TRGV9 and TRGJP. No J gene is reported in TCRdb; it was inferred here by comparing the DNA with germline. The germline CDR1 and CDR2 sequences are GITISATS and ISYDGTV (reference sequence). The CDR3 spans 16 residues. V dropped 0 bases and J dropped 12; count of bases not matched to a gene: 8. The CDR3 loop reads CALWEVLRSGKKIKVF. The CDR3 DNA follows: TGTGCCTTGTGGGAGGTGCTAAGGTCGGGCAAAAAAATCAAGGTATTT.

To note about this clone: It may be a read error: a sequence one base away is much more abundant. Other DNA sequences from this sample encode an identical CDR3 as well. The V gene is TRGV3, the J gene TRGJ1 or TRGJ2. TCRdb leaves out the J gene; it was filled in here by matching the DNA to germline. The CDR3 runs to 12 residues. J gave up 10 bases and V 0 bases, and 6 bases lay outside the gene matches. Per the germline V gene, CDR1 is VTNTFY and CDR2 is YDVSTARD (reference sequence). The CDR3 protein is CATWDRRDKKLF. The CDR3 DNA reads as TGTGCCACCTGGGACAGGCGGGACAAGAAACTCTTT.

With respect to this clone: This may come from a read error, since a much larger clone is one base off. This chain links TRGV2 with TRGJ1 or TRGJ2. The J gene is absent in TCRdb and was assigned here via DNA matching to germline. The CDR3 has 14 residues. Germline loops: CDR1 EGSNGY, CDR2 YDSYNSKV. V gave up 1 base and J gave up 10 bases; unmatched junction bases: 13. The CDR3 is CATWDGSNRRKKLF. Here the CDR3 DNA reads TGTGCCACCTGGGACGGCTCAAATCGGCGAAAGAAACTCTTT.

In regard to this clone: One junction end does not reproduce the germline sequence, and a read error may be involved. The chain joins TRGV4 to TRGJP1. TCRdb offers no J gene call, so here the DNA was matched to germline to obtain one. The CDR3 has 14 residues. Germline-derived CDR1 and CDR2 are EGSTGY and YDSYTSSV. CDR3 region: CATWYYTSGWIKIF. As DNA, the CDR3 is TGTGCCACCTGGTATTATACCAGTGGTTGGATCAAGATATTT.

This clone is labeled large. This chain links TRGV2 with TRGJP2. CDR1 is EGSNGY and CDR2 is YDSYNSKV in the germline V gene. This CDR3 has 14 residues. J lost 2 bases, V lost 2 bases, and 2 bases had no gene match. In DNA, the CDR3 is TGTGCCACCTGGGACGAGAGTAGTGATTGGATCAAGACGTTT. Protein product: CATWDESSDWIKTF.

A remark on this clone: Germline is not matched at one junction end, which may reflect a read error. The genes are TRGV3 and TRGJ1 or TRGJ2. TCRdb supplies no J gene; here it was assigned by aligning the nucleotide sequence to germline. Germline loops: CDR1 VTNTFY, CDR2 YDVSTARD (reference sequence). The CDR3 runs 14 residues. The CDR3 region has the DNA TGTGCCTCCTGGGACATGTCGAATTATTATAAGAAACTCTTT. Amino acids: CASWDMSNYYKKLF.

CDR3 coding DNA: TGTGCCTTGTGGGAGGTGCAAGGGGATTTGGGCAAAAAAATCAAGGTATTT. This codes for CALWEVQGDLGKKIKVF. This rearrangement joins TRGV9 to TRGJP. Assignment of the J gene here rests on matching the DNA to germline, because TCRdb gives none. The junction had 9 bases not matched to a gene; V was cut back by 0 bases and J by 10 bases. The CDR3 contains 17 residues. Germline CDR1 and CDR2: GITISATS and ISYDGTV (reference sequence).

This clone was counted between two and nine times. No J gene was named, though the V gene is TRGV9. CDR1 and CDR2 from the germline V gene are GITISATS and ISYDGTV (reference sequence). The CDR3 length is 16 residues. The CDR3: CALWTSQELGKKIEVF. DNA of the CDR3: TGTGCCTTGTGGACCTCTCAAGAGTTGGGCAAAAAAATCGAGGTATTT.

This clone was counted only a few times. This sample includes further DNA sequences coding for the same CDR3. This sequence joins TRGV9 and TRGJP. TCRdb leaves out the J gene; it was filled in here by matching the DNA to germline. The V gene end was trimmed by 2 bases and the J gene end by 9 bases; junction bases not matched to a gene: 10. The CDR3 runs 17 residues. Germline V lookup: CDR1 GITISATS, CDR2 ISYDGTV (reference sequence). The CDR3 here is CALWEAHRGLGKKIKVF. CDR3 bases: TGTGCCTTGTGGGAGGCCCATCGGGGGTTGGGCAAAAAAATCAAGGTATTT.

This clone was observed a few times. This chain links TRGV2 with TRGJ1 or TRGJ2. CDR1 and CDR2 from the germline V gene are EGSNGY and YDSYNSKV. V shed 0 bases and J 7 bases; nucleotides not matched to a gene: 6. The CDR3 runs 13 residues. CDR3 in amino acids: CATWDGQGYKKLF. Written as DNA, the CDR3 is TGTGCCACCTGGGACGGGCAGGGCTATAAGAAACTCTTT.

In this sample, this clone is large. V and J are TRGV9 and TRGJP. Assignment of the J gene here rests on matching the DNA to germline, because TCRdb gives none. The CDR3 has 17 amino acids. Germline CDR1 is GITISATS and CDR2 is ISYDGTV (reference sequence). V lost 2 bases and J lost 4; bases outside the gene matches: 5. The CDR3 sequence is CALWEDDQELGKKIKVF. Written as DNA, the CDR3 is TGTGCCTTGTGGGAGGACGATCAAGAGTTGGGCAAAAAAATCAAGGTATTT.

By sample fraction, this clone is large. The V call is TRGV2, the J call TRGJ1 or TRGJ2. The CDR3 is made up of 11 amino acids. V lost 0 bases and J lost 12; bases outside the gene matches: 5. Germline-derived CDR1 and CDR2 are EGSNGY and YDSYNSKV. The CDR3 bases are TGTGCCACCTGGGACGGGCCTGGGAAACTCTTT. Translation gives CATWDGPGKLF.

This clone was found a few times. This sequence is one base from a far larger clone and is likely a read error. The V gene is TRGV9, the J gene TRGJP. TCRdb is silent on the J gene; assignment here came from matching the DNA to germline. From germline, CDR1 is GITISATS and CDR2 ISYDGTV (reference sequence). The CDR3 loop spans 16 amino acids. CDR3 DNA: TGTGCCTTGTGGGAGGTGCAAGAGTTGGGCGAAAAAATCAAGGTATTT. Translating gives CALWEVQELGEKIKVF.

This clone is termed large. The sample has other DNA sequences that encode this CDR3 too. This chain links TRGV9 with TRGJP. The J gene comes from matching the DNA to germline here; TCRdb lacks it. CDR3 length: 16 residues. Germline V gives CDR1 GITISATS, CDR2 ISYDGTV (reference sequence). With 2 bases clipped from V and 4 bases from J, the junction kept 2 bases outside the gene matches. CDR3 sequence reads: CALWEAQELGKKIKVF. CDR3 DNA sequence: TGTGCCTTGTGGGAGGCCCAAGAGTTGGGCAAAAAAATCAAGGTATTT.

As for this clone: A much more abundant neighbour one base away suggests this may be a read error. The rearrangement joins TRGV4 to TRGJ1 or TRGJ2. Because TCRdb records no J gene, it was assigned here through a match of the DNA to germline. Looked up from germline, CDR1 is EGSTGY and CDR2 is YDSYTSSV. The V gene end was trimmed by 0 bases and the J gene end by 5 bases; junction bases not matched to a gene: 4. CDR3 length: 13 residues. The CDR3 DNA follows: TGTGCCACCTGGGATGGGGGGGATTATAAGAAACTCTTT. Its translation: CATWDGGDYKKLF.

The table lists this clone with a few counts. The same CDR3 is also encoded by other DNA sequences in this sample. The CDR3 protein is CALWEKGRELGKKIKVF. The CDR3 nucleotides read TGTGCCTTGTGGGAAAAAGGGAGAGAGTTGGGCAAAAAAATCAAGGTATTT. V is TRGV9 and J is TRGJP. The J gene, missing from TCRdb, was assigned here through DNA to germline matching. The CDR3 spans 17 residues. V lost 4 bases and J lost 6; bases outside the gene matches: 9. CDR1 is GITISATS and CDR2 is ISYDGTV in the germline V gene (reference sequence).

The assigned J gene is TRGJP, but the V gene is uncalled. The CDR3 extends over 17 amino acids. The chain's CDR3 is CALCEVRGELGKKIKVF. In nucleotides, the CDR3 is TGTGCCTTGTGTGAGGTGCGGGGAGAGTTGGGCAAAAAAATCAAGGTATTT.